This T cell receptor beta chain was found in a study of vaccination and CD4 T cells after COVID-19. To note about this clonotype: Its antigen is currently unknown.

The treatment denotes: roughly nine-day PBMC culture with coronavirus spike peptide pools or control peptides (ViraFEST assay). Those CD4+ T cells from the unexposed donor predate the COVID-19 pandemic (2011-2018). The assay that was used to sequence DNA from cultured CD4+ T cells was the Oncomine TCR Beta short-read assay. Genomic DNA was isolated from cultured CD4+ T cells. Each CDR3 protein is one row after TCRdb ran MiXCR on the PCR reads. The sample carries some 11,000 distinct CDR3 sequences, almost 40% recorded once. V dropped 2 bases and J dropped 7; count of bases not matched to a gene: 8. This CDR3 spans 15 amino acids.

The rearrangement uses TRBV12-3 or TRBV12-4 and TRBJ2-1; 7 positions match TRBD2. Sample: CD4+ T cells from blood, cultured in vitro. The sequence derives from a human donor in good health. This chain's CDR3 is CASSLLGGSRNEQFF. The CDR3 DNA is TGTGCCAGCAGTTTATTGGGCGGGAGCAGGAATGAGCAGTTCTTC.